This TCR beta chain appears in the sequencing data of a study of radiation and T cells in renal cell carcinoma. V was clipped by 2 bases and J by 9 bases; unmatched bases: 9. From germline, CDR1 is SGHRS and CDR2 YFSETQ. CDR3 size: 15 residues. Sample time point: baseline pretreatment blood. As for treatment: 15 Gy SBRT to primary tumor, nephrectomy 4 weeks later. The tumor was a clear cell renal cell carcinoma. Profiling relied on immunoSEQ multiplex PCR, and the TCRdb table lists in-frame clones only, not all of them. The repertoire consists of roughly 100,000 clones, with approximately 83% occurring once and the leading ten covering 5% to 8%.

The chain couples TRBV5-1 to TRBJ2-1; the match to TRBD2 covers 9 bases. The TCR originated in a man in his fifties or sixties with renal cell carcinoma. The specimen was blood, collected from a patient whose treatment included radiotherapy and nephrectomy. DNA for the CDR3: TGCGCCAGCAGCTTTAGGGCGGGAGGGCCCAGTGAGCAGTTCTTC. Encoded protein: CASSFRAGGPSEQFF.